The 3 T cell receptor beta chains below all came from one sample that was sequenced in a study of shared clonotypes between healthy human individuals. The table came from immunoSEQ multiplex PCR; TCRdb's copy has only in-frame clones and leaves some out. The sample consists of over a million clones, around 98% of them appearing once. Input material: naive CD4+ T cells sorted from blood. The subset is: CD45RA+ positively selected. These TCRs come from a young man in good health.

CDR3 nucleotides: TGTGCCAGCAGTTTTACAGGGGGCAGGGGAAACACCATATATTTT. Amino acid sequence: CASSFTGGRGNTIYF. The genes are TRBV27 and TRBJ1-3; 9 bases agree with TRBD1. The CDR3 consists of 15 residues. V lost 3 bases, J lost 4 bases, and 4 bases stayed unmatched. Germline CDR1 MNHEY, CDR2 SMNVEV (reference sequence).

This clone was recorded once. J is TRBJ1-1 and V is TRBV10-3, with a weak D call TRBD1 (5 bases). The CDR3 consists of 13 residues. V dropped 9 bases and J dropped 1 base, with 12 bases sitting between them. Germline V gives CDR1 ENHRY, CDR2 SYGVKD. CDR3 sequence (DNA): TGTGCCATATCGGACACCCAGAACACTGAAGCTTTCTTT. Protein: CAISDTQNTEAFF.

The chain has TRBV5-1 and TRBJ2-7; possible D gene TRBD1, 6 bases. There are 14 residues in the CDR3. Germline CDR1 and CDR2: SGHRS and YFSETQ. V lost 1 base, J lost 4 bases, and 12 bases lay in between. The CDR3 bases are TGCGCCAGCAGCTTGAAGGGACAACTATACGAGCAGTACTTC. Translated: CASSLKGQLYEQYF.